This T cell receptor (beta chain) is from a study of blood T cell repertoires in COVID-19 (dated by TCRdb to about 2020). At the level of the whole study: Collaborator samples came from the United States, Italy and Spain and covered acute and convalescent phases of COVID-19. The samples were drawn from the first 160 participants of the ongoing ImmuneRACE study and from more than 1,000 subjects provided by 6 global collaborators. Subjects who had been exposed to COVID-19, were actively infected with it, or had recovered from it provided the deeply sampled blood TCRbeta repertoires that made up the dataset. The material from the prospective study consisted of cDNA or gDNA derived from T cells, B-cell-depleted T cells, or PBMCs. Where HLA class I and class II types were available, the types were taken from metadata supplied by the sample provider, not from assay-based typing. A de-identified subject ID, COVID-19 status, age in years and sex were almost always included in the sample metadata. A freely available public database, intended as a resource for researchers studying the immune response to SARS-CoV-2, is where the repertoires were released.

TCRbeta CDR3 regions were amplified from genomic DNA using the immunoSEQ Assay, a bias-controlled multiplex PCR. For the original study's pipeline: The number of nucleated cells in each sample was estimated by amplification of reference gene primers within the assay. Sequence reads were collapsed and filtered to measure the absolute abundance of every unique TCRbeta CDR3 rearrangement. For each sample, productive Simpson clonality was calculated as the square root of Simpson's diversity index across productive rearrangements. TCRdb limited this immuneACCESS table to in-frame rearrangements with V and J called. A share of clones is missing; checked studies link under half to unresolved V genes, and the rest is unexplained. That table supplies the V and J calls and clone size; D and trimming were determined from the DNA. The sample records about 200,000 clones, 89% of which are singletons. The leading ten clones occupy approximately 8.2% of the sample.

From a lookup of the germline V gene, CDR1 and CDR2 are MGHRA and YSYEKL. V is reduced by 8 bases and J by 11 bases, leaving a spacing of 12 bases between them. Taken from cysteine to phenylalanine, the CDR3 has 10 residues. Only the CDR3 part of the read is kept: 30 bases, read in frame from the first base. General conclusions and limits of the study: How much clinical and demographic metadata was included differed by source and by participant, and the metadata was provided uncurated.

Enrolling through a virtual design, the prospective study's participants ranged in age from about 18 to 100 years and lived across 24 United States geographic areas. Cohort assignment in the prospective study relied on participant-reported clinical history from a screening survey and a study questionnaire. ImmuneRACE Cohort 3 recovered participants were defined by two consecutive negative NP/OP PCR tests, healthcare professional clearance, or symptom resolution. In the prospective study, whole blood, serum and a nasopharyngeal or oropharyngeal swab were collected from each participant by mobile phlebotomists. Over a roughly 2-month period, participants in the prospective study had the option of providing additional blood draws and questionnaires. Blood samples from the prospective study were shipped frozen or at room temperature prior to DNA extraction. On this clone: Its antigen has not been determined. The record has no base qualities; no much larger clone is one base away.

The sample consisted of PBMCs or T cells enriched from blood (not recorded which). Here the chain combines TRBV4-1 and TRBJ1-1; TRBD1 is possibly the D segment (6 matching bases). The TCR comes from a woman under 30 who had recovered from COVID-19. Here the CDR3 is given as CASGTTGAFF. The nucleotide sequence reads TGCGCCAGCGGCACAACAGGGGCTTTCTTT.